The 18 T cell receptor beta chains in this list originate from one sample, sequenced in a study of T cell repertoires in cytomegalovirus infection. Their antigen targets remain unknown. A single record per CDR3 protein comes from TCRdb applying MiXCR to the reads. The sample has 750,000 to 950,000 distinct CDR3 sequences, 25% to 30% seen once. Sample: cultured CD8+ T cells from PBMCs, taken from culture after CMV antigen stimulation. Receptor source: a human donor in good health (CMV status not recorded). Some clones in this sample may be carry-over from other donors' samples.

V usage is TRBV12-5 and J usage is TRBJ1-2; the D gene is possibly TRBD1 (6 bases). Trimming left V 7 bases short and J 5 bases short, with 14 bases between. There are 13 residues in the CDR3. Germline V gene sequence: CDR1 LGHNT, CDR2 FRNRAP. CDR3 sequence reads: CASVADRLYGYTF. The CDR3 nucleotides read TGTGCTAGTGTTGCGGACAGACTGTATGGCTACACCTTC. The full variable domain, with the rest looked up from reference TRBV12-5 and TRBJ1-2, is DARVTQTPRHKVTEMGQEVTMRCQPILGHNTVFWYRQTMMQGLELLAYFRNRAPLDDSGMPKDRFSAEMPDATLATLKIQPSEPRDSAVYFCASVADRLYGYTFGSGTRLTVV.

In its sample, this clonotype was seen a few times. The chain couples TRBV4-1 to TRBJ1-2, with unresolved D. Germline V gives CDR1 MGHRA, CDR2 YSYEKL. CDR3 length: 13 amino acids. V was trimmed by 1 base and J by 6 bases, leaving 9 bases between them. CDR3: CASSQGGRNGYTF. As DNA, the CDR3 is TGCGCCAGCAGCCAAGGGGGTAGAAATGGCTACACCTTC.

This clonotype has only a few counts. The gene calls are TRBV7-9 and TRBJ2-7; D not resolved. The germline V gene encodes CDR1 SEHNR and CDR2 FQNEAQ (reference sequence). V lost 1 base and J lost 0, with 13 bases in between. CDR3 size: 16 residues. Written as DNA, the CDR3 is TGTGCCAGCAGCTTAGTCTGGGCAGGCAACTCCTACGAGCAGTACGTC. Protein product: CASSLVWAGNSYEQYV.

This clonotype was observed a few times. The V and J genes are TRBV6-5 and TRBJ2-5; TRBD2 agrees at 11 bases. The CDR3 spans 17 residues. Germline V gene lookup returns CDR1 MNHEY and CDR2 SVGAGI. V dropped 0 bases and J dropped 5; count of bases not matched to a gene: 8. The chain's CDR3 is CASSYSPASGGKETQYF. The CDR3 coding sequence is TGTGCCAGCAGTTACTCTCCAGCTAGCGGGGGGAAGGAGACCCAGTACTTC.

J is TRBJ1-1 and V is TRBV5-1; D not resolved. Deletions cut 0 bases from V and 6 bases from J, with 12 bases between. CDR1 SGHRS and CDR2 YFSETQ come from the germline V gene. This CDR3 is 14 amino acids long. The CDR3 DNA is TGCGCCAGCAGCTTGGAGGCTTTCGGGGCTGAAGCTTTCTTT. It is translated as CASSLEAFGAEAFF.

The chain is built from TRBV5-4 and TRBJ2-2; D gene unclear. The CDR3 runs to 14 residues. Germline V gene lookup returns CDR1 SGHNT and CDR2 YYREEE (reference sequence). V was trimmed by 3 bases and J by 4 bases, leaving 10 bases between them. The CDR3 nucleotides read TGTGCCAGCAGCTCGGTTCGGGTCACCGGGGAGCTGTTTTTT. It translates to CASSSVRVTGELFF.

CDR3 sequence reads: CSARDYRANTEAFF. The DNA for the CDR3 is TGCAGTGCTAGAGATTACAGGGCGAACACTGAAGCTTTCTTT. The chain carries TRBV20-1 and TRBJ1-1, with a weak D call TRBD1 (6 bases). This CDR3 spans 14 amino acids. V lost 0 bases, J lost 1 base, and 9 bases lay in between. Germline CDR1 DFQATT, CDR2 SNEGSKA (reference sequence).

The chain recombines TRBV6-1 with TRBJ1-5; no clear D. V lost 4 bases to trimming and J lost 1 base, with 8 bases between them. Germline CDR1 is MNHNS and CDR2 is SASEGT. The CDR3 sequence is 14 residues long. In DNA form, the CDR3 reads TGTGCCAGCAGTGTCCCACGGAGCAATCAGCCCCAGCATTTT. Protein sequence: CASSVPRSNQPQHF.

The chain has TRBV27 and TRBJ2-7, with TRBD2 as a possible D gene (5 bases). V lost 4 bases and J 2 bases, leaving 6 bases between the germline ends. The CDR3 length is 12 residues. Germline assignment: CDR1 MNHEY and CDR2 SMNVEV (reference sequence). The CDR3 here is CASSSSTYEQYF. As DNA, the CDR3 is TGTGCCAGCAGTTCTAGCACCTACGAGCAGTACTTC.

CDR3 sequence reads: CASSSPPFGEQYV. CDR3 DNA: TGTGCCAGCAGTTCCCCCCCGTTTGGTGAGCAGTACGTC. The chain uses TRBV7-2 and TRBJ2-7; no clear D. CDR3 length equals 13 residues. CDR1 and CDR2 (germline): SGHTA, FQGNSA. Trimming removed 6 bases from V and 7 bases from J, with 16 bases in between.

This chain joins TRBV9 and TRBJ2-3; tentatively, D is TRBD2 (6 bases). The V end lost 3 bases, the J end lost 1 base, and 12 bases lay between the germline ends. The CDR3 extends over 15 amino acids. The germline V gene encodes CDR1 SGDLS and CDR2 YYNGEE. CDR3 residues: CASSEGTRCTDTQYF. DNA of the CDR3: TGTGCCAGCAGCGAGGGGACTCGCTGCACAGATACGCAGTATTTT.

This clonotype was detected only a few times. The CDR3: CASTLLGAGGREQYF. In DNA form, the CDR3 reads TGTGCCAGCACCCTACTCGGAGCGGGGGGGCGCGAGCAGTACTTC. The chain couples TRBV7-8 to TRBJ2-7; 10 bases align to TRBD2. Trimming at V came to 7 bases and at J to 6 bases, leaving 12 bases not matched to a gene. This CDR3 is 15 amino acids long. Germline loops: CDR1 SGHVS, CDR2 FQNEAQ.

This rearrangement joins TRBV7-9 to TRBJ1-1; 8 bases match TRBD1. The J segment lost 4 bases and the V segment lost 1 base, leaving 11 bases of the junction unmatched. There are 17 residues in the CDR3. Per the germline V gene, CDR1 is SEHNR and CDR2 is FQNEAQ (reference sequence). CDR3 in amino acids: CASSLEAPDRAFTEAFF. Written as DNA, the CDR3 is TGTGCCAGCAGCTTAGAAGCCCCGGACAGGGCTTTCACTGAAGCTTTCTTT.

The chain couples TRBV15 to TRBJ1-1, with D possibly being TRBD1 (5 bases). V was clipped by 0 bases and J by 6 bases, with 11 bases between them. CDR3 length equals 14 residues. Germline V gives CDR1 LNHNV, CDR2 YYDKDF (reference sequence). This CDR3 reads CATSRDRGISEAFF. The CDR3 region has the DNA TGTGCCACCAGCAGAGATCGGGGGATATCTGAAGCTTTCTTT. Supplemented by reference TRBV15 and TRBJ1-1, the full variable domain reads DAMVIQNPRYQVTQFGKPVTLSCSQTLNHNVMYWYQQKSSQAPKLLFHYYDKDFNNEADTPDNFQSRRPNTSFCFLDIRSPGLGDTAMYLCATSRDRGISEAFFGQGTRLTVV.

This clonotype was seen a few times. The V call is TRBV5-1, the J call TRBJ2-1; 11 positions agree with TRBD2. This CDR3 spans 15 amino acids. From germline, CDR1 is SGHRS and CDR2 YFSETQ. J gave up 8 bases and V 3 bases, and 7 bases lay outside the gene matches. CDR3 residues: CASSYSGGAKDEQFF. CDR3 DNA: TGCGCCAGCAGCTATAGCGGGGGGGCCAAGGATGAGCAGTTCTTC.

This clonotype was detected only once. The chain employs TRBV2 and TRBJ1-5, with 8 bases aligning to TRBD1. The CDR3 is 15 amino acids. The V and J ends lost 8 bases and 3 bases, in that order; junction bases with no gene match: 9. Germline values: CDR1 SNHLY, CDR2 FYNNEI. For the CDR3, the DNA is TGTGCCAGCGGGGAACAGGGGGGGATCAATCAGCCCCAGCATTTT. Its protein product is CASGEQGGINQPQHF.

This clonotype was seen repeatedly, ten times or more. The chain carries TRBV7-8 and TRBJ2-1; 14 bases fit TRBD2. The CDR3 loop spans 15 amino acids. Germline CDR1 SGHVS, CDR2 FQNEAQ. With V trimmed by 4 bases and J by 9 bases, 5 bases remained unmatched. CDR3 DNA: TGTGCCAGCAGCTCCGGACTAGCGGGGGGAATTGAGCAGTTCTTC. As protein: CASSSGLAGGIEQFF.

V and J are TRBV7-2 and TRBJ2-1; 13 nucleotides line up with TRBD2. The CDR3 is 17 amino acids. The germline gives CDR1 SGHTA, CDR2 FQGNSA. V shed 3 bases and J 3 bases; nucleotides not matched to a gene: 5. The CDR3 coding sequence is TGTGCCAGCAGCTTTACTAGCGGGGGGGCCATCTACAATGAGCAGTTCTTC. Amino acids: CASSFTSGGAIYNEQFF.